Listed below are T cell receptor beta chains from one sample, sequenced in a study of shared clonotypes between healthy human individuals. The table came from immunoSEQ multiplex PCR; TCRdb's copy has only in-frame clones and leaves some out. This table has under 1,100,000 clones, about 75% appearing once. Sequencing was performed on memory CD4+ T cells sorted from blood. All receptors come from a man aged 18 to 30 in good health. The CDR3 runs from the conserved cysteine through the conserved F or W. The D gene is left open where the match is weak. Expanded clones are given a class, and other clones once, few, many or no size at all.

>NA|TRBV28|NA|TRBJ1-1
TGTGCCAGCAATGGTATCACTGAAGCTTTCTTT
CASNGITEAFF
>NA|TRBV15|NA|TRBJ1-1
TGTGCCACCAGCAGGGTGAACACTGAAGCTTTCTTT
CATSRVNTEAFF
>NA|TRBV6-5|NA|TRBJ2-5
TGTGCCAGCAGTTTACGAGAGACCCAGTACTTC
CASSLRETQYF
>TRBD1|TRBV27|NA|TRBJ1-3
TGTGCCAGCAGACCAACAGGGGGCTTTGGAAACACCATATATTTT
CASRPTGGFGNTIYF
>NA|TRBV2|once|TRBJ2-7
TGTGCCAGCAAGATAGGTGGGTACTACGAGCAGTACTTC
CASKIGGYYEQYF
>NA|TRBV7-9|NA|TRBJ2-1
TGTGCCAGCAGCTCATCAGGACGGACTAATGAGCAGTTCTTC
CASSSSGRTNEQFF
>NA|TRBV11-3|NA|TRBJ1-1
TGTGCCAGCAGCTTACACCTCCCTAGCAGAAACACTGAAGCTTTCTTT
CASSLHLPSRNTEAFF
>TRBD2|TRBV5-4|NA|TRBJ2-7
TGTGCCAGCAGCTTTACACTAGCGGGGGCCCTCTACGAGCAGTACTTC
CASSFTLAGALYEQYF
>NA|TRBV5-6|NA|TRBJ2-1
TGTGCCAGCTCACAACCCAGGGGACTTAGCGCGAAGACGGTCGATGAGCAGTTCTTC
CASSQPRGLSAKTVDEQFF
>NA|TRBV7-9|NA|TRBJ2-5
TGTGCCAGCAGCGCCCTAGGGGCCCAGGGGACCCAGTACTTC
CASSALGAQGTQYF
>TRBD2|TRBV2|NA|TRBJ2-3
TGTGCCAGAACTAGCGGGTTCACAGATACGCAGTATTTT
CARTSGFTDTQYF
>TRBD2|TRBV7-8|NA|TRBJ2-1
TGTGCCAGCAGCTTGGGACTAGCGGGAGAAGGTGAGCAGTTCTTC
CASSLGLAGEGEQFF
>NA|TRBV6-6|once|TRBJ1-1
TGTGCCAGCAGTTCACTTTGGGGGGACACTGAAGCTTTCTTT
CASSSLWGDTEAFF
>NA|TRBV5-1|NA|TRBJ2-7
TGCGCCAGCAGCTCCGACGGGAGCTCCTACGAGCAGTACTTC
CASSSDGSSYEQYF
>TRBD2|TRBV11-2|once|TRBJ2-7
TGTGCCAGCAGCTTAAGCGGGGGGGGGCACGAGCAGTACTTC
CASSLSGGGHEQYF
>NA|TRBV7-2|NA|TRBJ1-3
TGTGCCAGCAGCTTAGCTCCCCGACAGTCGCTCTCTGGAAACACCATATATTTT
CASSLAPRQSLSGNTIYF
>NA|TRBV30|NA|TRBJ1-3
TGTGCCTGGAGGGGGCCCCATCCTGGAAACACCATATATTTT
CAWRGPHPGNTIYF
>TRBD1|TRBV5-1|few|TRBJ2-5
TGCGCCAGCAGCTCTACAGGGGGCCAACAAGAGACCCAGTACTTC
CASSSTGGQQETQYF
>TRBD1|TRBV10-3|NA|TRBJ1-4
TGTGCCATCAGTGAGCGACAGGGGGAAAAACTGTTTTTT
CAISERQGEKLFF
>NA|TRBV11-3|NA|TRBJ2-5
TGTGCCAGCAGCCCTGGGATCCAAGAGACCCAGTACTTC
CASSPGIQETQYF
>TRBD1|TRBV4-2|NA|TRBJ1-6
TGTGCCAGCAGCCCCCAGGACAGGGGAGCTGGATCACCCCTCCACTTT
CASSPQDRGAGSPLHF
>TRBD2|TRBV9|NA|TRBJ2-2
TGTGCCAGCAGCGTAGGCCTAGCGGGGCGAGTGAGGGCCGGGGAGCTGTTTTTT
CASSVGLAGRVRAGELFF
>NA|TRBV6-4|NA|TRBJ2-3
TGTGCCAGCAGCCCCCAAGGGGGCACAGATACGCAGTATTTT
CASSPQGGTDTQYF
>NA|TRBV9|NA|TRBJ2-7
TGTGCCAGCAGCTCGCAGGGCAGGGGGGGAGAGCAGTACTTC
CASSSQGRGGEQYF
>TRBD1|TRBV28|NA|TRBJ2-7
TGTGCCAGCAGTTCCCCCGGGACAGCCTCCTACGAGCAGTACTTC
CASSSPGTASYEQYF
>NA|TRBV5-6|NA|TRBJ2-2
TGTGCCAGCAGCTTGGTTACAGAGTGGACCGGGGAGCTGTTTTTT
CASSLVTEWTGELFF
>TRBD2|TRBV4-1|NA|TRBJ2-1
TGCGCCAGCAGCCAAGCCACTAGCGGGATTAACAATGAGCAGTTCTTC
CASSQATSGINNEQFF
>TRBD1|TRBV7-9|NA|TRBJ1-4
TGTGCCACCAGCATGAGACAGGGTAATGAAAAACTGTTTTTT
CATSMRQGNEKLFF
>NA|TRBV9|NA|TRBJ2-7
TGTGCCAGCAGTTCTACTCCAGGCAGGGGCTCCTACGAGCAGTACTTC
CASSSTPGRGSYEQYF
>NA|TRBV30|many|TRBJ2-5
TGTGCCTTTGCTAGCAACCTCCAAGAGACCCAGTACTTC
CAFASNLQETQYF
>TRBD1|TRBV30|once|TRBJ2-7
TGTGCCTGGAGTCGGGACAGGGGCCCTGAGCAGTACTTC
CAWSRDRGPEQYF
>NA|TRBV5-5|NA|TRBJ1-5
TGTGCCAGCAGCTTGGAAGGGGCGAAGCCCCAGCATTTT
CASSLEGAKPQHF
>NA|TRBV6-1|NA|TRBJ1-1
TGTGCCAGCAGCGCAAATACAGTGCCTGAAGCTTTCTTT
CASSANTVPEAFF
>NA|TRBV5-1|NA|TRBJ2-6
TGCGCCAGCAGCAATACAGGGTCTGGGGCCAACGTCCTGACTTTC
CASSNTGSGANVLTF
>TRBD1|TRBV4-1|once|TRBJ2-5
TGCGCCAGCAGCCTCCCAGACAGGGCAGAGACCCAGTACTTC
CASSLPDRAETQYF
>TRBD1|TRBV11-2|NA|TRBJ2-2
TGTGCCAGCAGCGACAGGGGCTCGAACACCGGGGAGCTGTTTTTT
CASSDRGSNTGELFF
>NA|TRBV18|NA|TRBJ2-7
TGTGCCAGCTCACCACGGGAAGTCCTGGAGCAGTACTTC
CASSPREVLEQYF
>NA|TRBV7-2|NA|TRBJ1-2
TGTGCCAGCAGCTTAGGGTGGGGCGCGGGCTATGGCTACACCTTC
CASSLGWGAGYGYTF
>TRBD1|TRBV5-6|few|TRBJ1-6
TGTGCCAGCAGCTTCGACAGGGGCCGGAATTCACCCCTCCACTTT
CASSFDRGRNSPLHF
>NA|TRBV15|once|TRBJ1-4
TGTGCCACCAGCAGAGATATTGCAACTAATGAAAAACTGTTTTTT
CATSRDIATNEKLFF
>TRBD2|TRBV9|once|TRBJ2-3
TGTGCCAGCAGCGCCTTACTAGCGGGGGTGGATACGCAGTATTTT
CASSALLAGVDTQYF